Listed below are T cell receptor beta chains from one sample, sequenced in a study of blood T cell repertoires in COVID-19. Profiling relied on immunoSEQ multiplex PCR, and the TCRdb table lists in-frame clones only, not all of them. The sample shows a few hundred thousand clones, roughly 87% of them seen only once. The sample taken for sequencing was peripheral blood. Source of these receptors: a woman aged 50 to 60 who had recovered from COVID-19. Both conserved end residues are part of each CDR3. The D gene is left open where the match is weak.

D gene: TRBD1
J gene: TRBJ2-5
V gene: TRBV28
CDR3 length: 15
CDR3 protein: CASSPRQGLQETQYF

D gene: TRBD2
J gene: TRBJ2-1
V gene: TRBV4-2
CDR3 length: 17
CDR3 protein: CASSQVGAGVPTNEQFF

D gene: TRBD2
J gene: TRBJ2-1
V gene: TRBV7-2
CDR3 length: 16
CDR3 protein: CASSRLASLSYNEQFF

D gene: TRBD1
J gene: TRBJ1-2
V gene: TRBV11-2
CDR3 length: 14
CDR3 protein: CASSFGQGVSGYTF

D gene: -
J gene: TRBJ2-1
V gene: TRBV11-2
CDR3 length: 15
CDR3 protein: CASSHSSFPGNEQFF

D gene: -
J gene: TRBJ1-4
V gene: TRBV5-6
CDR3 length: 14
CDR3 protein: CASSPRVSNEKLFF

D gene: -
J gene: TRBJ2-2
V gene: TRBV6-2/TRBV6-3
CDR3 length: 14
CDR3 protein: CASSSRGGTGELFF

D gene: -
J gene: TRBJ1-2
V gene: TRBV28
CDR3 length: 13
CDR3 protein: CASSLKGAGGYTF

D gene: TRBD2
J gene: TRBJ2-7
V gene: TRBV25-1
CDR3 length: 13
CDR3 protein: CASSVWGGDEQYF

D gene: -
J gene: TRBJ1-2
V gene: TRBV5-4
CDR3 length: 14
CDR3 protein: CASSFRTDLYGYTF

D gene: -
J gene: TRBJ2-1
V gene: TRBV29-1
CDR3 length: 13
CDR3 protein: CSARGGFYNEQFF

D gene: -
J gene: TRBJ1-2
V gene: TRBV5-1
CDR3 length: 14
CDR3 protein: CASSLRTKGYGYTF

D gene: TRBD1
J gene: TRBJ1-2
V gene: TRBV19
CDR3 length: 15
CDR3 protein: CASSTRDRVPYGYTF

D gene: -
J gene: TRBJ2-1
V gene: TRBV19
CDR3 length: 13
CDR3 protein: CASGRDTNNEQFF

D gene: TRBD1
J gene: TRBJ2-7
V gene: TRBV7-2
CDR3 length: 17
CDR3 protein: CASSSSPLRDREYEQYF

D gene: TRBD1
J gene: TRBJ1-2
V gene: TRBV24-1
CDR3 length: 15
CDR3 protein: CATSDRTGGADGYTF

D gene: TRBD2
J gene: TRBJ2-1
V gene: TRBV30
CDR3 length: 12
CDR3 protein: CAWGGGAGEQFF

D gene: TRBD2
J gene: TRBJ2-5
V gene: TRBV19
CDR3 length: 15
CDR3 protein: CASNMGRGTGETQYF

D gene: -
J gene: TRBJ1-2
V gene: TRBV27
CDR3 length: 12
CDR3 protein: CASSFQGQGYTF

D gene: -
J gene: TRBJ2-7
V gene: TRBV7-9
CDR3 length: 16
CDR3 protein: CASSLPSWRVPYEQYF

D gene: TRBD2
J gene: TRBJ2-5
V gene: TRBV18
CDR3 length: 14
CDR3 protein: CASSPGLAEETQYF

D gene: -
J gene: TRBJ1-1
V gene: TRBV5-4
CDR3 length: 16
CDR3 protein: CASSSSDRFSNTEAFF

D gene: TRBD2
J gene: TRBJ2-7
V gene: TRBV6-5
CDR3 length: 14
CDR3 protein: CASTKRGNSYEQYF

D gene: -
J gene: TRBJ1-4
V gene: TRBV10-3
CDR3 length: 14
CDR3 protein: CAISVSGVGEKLFF

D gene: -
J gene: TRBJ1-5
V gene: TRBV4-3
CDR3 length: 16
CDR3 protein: CASSQDAGSSNQPQHF

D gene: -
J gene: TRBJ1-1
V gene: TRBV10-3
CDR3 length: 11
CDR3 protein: CATQGYTEAFF

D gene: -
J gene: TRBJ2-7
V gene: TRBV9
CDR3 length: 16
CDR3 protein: CASSDGHQGFPYEQYF

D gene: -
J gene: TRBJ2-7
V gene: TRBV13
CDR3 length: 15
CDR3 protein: CASSFQGRLGGEQYF

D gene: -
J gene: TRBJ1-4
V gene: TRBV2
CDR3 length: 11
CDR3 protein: CASSANEKLFF

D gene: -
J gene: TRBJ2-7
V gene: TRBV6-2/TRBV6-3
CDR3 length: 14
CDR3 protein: CASSYADRAYVQYF

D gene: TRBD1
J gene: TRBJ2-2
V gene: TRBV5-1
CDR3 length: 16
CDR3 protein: CASSPQPGQGAGELFF

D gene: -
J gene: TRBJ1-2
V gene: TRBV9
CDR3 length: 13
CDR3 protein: CASSVGGDYGYTF

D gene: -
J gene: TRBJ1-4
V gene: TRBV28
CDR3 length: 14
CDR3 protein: CASSFQGRGEKLFF

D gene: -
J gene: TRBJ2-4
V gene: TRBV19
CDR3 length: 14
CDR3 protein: CASTSRVRTGIQYF

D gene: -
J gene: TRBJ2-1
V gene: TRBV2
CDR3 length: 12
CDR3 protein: CASSDRGNEQFF

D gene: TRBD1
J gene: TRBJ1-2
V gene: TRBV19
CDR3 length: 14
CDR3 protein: CASNMGQGPYGYTF

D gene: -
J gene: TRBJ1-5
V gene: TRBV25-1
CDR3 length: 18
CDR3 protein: CASSESGRGGGSNQPQHF

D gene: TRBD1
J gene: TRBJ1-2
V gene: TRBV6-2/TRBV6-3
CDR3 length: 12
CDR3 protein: CASSQGVNGYTF

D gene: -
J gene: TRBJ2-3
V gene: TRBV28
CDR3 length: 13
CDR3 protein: CASSLGGSDTQYF

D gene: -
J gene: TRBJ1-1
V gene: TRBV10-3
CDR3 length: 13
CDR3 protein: CAISLTENTEAFF

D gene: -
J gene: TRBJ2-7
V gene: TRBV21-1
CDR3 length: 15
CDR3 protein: CASSRERGPSYEQYF

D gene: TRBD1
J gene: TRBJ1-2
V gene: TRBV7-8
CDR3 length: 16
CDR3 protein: CASSTGQGRSLDGYTF

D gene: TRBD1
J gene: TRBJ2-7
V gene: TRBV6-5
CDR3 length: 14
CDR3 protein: CASSYDRELREQYF

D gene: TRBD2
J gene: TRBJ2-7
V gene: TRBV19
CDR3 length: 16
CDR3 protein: CASSLRGGHHPYEQYF

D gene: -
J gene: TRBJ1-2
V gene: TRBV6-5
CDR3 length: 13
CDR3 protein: CASSNTGNYGYTF

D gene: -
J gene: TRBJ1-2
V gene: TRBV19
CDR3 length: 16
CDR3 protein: CASSKLQVSGDYGYTF

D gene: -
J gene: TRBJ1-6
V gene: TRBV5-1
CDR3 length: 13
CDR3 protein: CASSSDSNSPLHF

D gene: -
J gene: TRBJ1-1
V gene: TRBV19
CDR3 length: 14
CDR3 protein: CASSLRTENTEAFF

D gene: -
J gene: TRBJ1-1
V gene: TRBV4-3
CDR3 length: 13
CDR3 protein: CASSQDRETEAFF

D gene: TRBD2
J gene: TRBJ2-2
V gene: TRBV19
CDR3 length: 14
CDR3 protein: CASSGVANTGELFF